The sequence of this TCR beta chain was determined in a study of regulatory T cells in long-lasting Graves disease. Whole-study findings and limits: Patients with persistent disease showed a bias toward TRBV28, TRBJ1-2 and TRBJ2-5. Public clonotype sharing was higher in persistent than newly diagnosed patients.

Combining iRepertoire HTBI primers with Arm-PCR of CDR3 regions, the authors built TCR beta libraries. TCRdb itself ran the multiplex PCR reads through MiXCR, one entry per CDR3 protein. The table shows about 620,000 distinct CDR3 sequences, with roughly 15% occurring only once. For this clonotype: Antigen specificity is unknown. A junction boundary mismatches the germline segment, possibly from a read error.

The CDR3 is 21 amino acids. CDR1 is SGHTA and CDR2 is FQGNSA in the germline V gene. This sample's time point: newly diagnosed GD, antithyroid drugs for less than 3 months. Following extraction of RNA from PBMCs, that RNA was used to make the TCR library. The guidelines of the American Thyroid Association were the basis for diagnosing Graves' disease. These data are also associated with another study on T cells in Graves' hyperthyroidism and ophthalmopathy. As that study records: Any patient presenting with uncontrolled infection, other autoimmune disease, pregnancy or lactation was left out.

Sequencing used peripheral blood mononuclear cells (PBMCs), obtained at new diagnosis, from a patient treated with antithyroid drugs. This sequence originates from a woman aged 25 to 45 with Graves disease. V and J are TRBV7-2 and TRBJ2-7; 12 bases map to TRBD2. The CDR3 protein is CASSLGLGKTLAGGPAYEQCF. As DNA, the CDR3 is TGTGCCAGCAGCTTAGGGTTAGGGAAAACACTAGCGGGAGGCCCAGCGTACGAGCAGTGCTTC.